Shown below are 31 T cell receptor beta chains from a single sample sequenced in a study of a mutant IDH1 vaccine in newly diagnosed glioma. No antigen has been identified for these receptors. Sequenced by immunoSEQ multiplex PCR; TCRdb stores in-frame clones only, minus some. Of 60,000 or so clones listed, about 86% were seen once; the top ten hold about 7.7%. Time point denoted: week 5, during vaccination. Vaccination comprised doses that each held 300 ug of mutant IDH1 20-mer peptide, plus topical imiquimod. The sample was PBMCs, taken from a glioma patient whose treatment included an IDH1 peptide vaccine. The receptors derive from a woman between 45 and 60 years old with glioma.

The CDR3 DNA is TGTGCCAGCAAAACTTTCCCGACAGGGAGCTCCTATGGCTACACCTTC. Amino acid sequence: CASKTFPTGSSYGYTF. This chain uses TRBV2 with TRBJ1-2, with 7 bases aligning to TRBD1. This CDR3 spans 16 amino acids. Germline assignment: CDR1 SNHLY and CDR2 FYNNEI. V dropped 7 bases and J dropped 4; count of bases not matched to a gene: 15.

This clone was found once. The chain joins TRBV14 to TRBJ1-4, with 7 nucleotides matching TRBD1. This CDR3 spans 15 amino acids. The ends lost 2 bases at V and 0 bases at J; junction bases unmatched: 0. The germline V gene has CDR1 SGHDN and CDR2 FVKESK. The CDR3 DNA reads as TGTGCCAGCAGCCAACAGGGGGCAACTAATGAAAAACTGTTTTTT. Its protein is CASSQQGATNEKLFF.

CDR3 in amino acids: CASSEWSGGATGANVLTF. The DNA for the CDR3 is TGTGCCAGCAGTGAATGGAGCGGGGGGGCGACTGGGGCCAACGTCCTGACTTTC. The V gene is TRBV6-1, the J gene TRBJ2-6, with 10 positions matching TRBD2. V lost 2 bases and J lost 2; bases outside the gene matches: 6. Germline values: CDR1 MNHNS, CDR2 SASEGT. CDR3 length equals 18 residues.

The gene calls are TRBV2 and TRBJ2-1, with 7 bases identical to TRBD1. The ends lost 4 bases at V and 2 bases at J; junction bases unmatched: 5. The CDR3 extends over 15 amino acids. Per germline, CDR1 SNHLY and CDR2 FYNNEI. CDR3 residues: CASSGDRLTYNEQFF. As DNA, the CDR3 is TGTGCCAGCAGTGGGGACAGACTTACCTACAATGAGCAGTTCTTC.

This chain connects TRBV28 to TRBJ1-1, with D maybe TRBD1 (5 bases). The CDR3 spans 14 residues. CDR1 and CDR2 (germline): MDHEN, SYDVKM. Deletions cut 2 bases from V and 5 bases from J, with 12 bases between. DNA for the CDR3: TGTGCCAGCAGTTTACCGGGGGAGAGGACTGAAGCTTTCTTT. This gives the protein CASSLPGERTEAFF.

The J gene is TRBJ1-5, the V gene TRBV5-4; 9 bases align to TRBD1. Germline V gene data show CDR1 as SGHNT and CDR2 as YYREEE (reference sequence). This CDR3 comprises 14 residues. J was trimmed by 5 bases and V by 3 bases; bases with no gene match: 3. The CDR3 DNA follows: TGTGCCAGCAGCTCAGGACAGGGGCATCAGCCCCAGCATTTT. This sequence encodes CASSSGQGHQPQHF.

The J gene is TRBJ1-5, the V gene TRBV27, with TRBD1 as a possible D gene (5 bases). Trimming cost V 5 bases and J 5 bases, with 13 bases left between them. Germline V lookup: CDR1 MNHEY, CDR2 SMNVEV (reference sequence). This CDR3 comprises 14 residues. The CDR3 spells CASSLNRRDQPQHF. CDR3 sequence (DNA): TGTGCCAGCAGTCTCAACAGGAGGGATCAGCCCCAGCATTTT.

The chain links TRBV6-4 to TRBJ1-2, with D hard to call. The V gene lost 0 bases and the J gene lost 4 bases, with 3 bases spanning the gap. Per germline, CDR1 MRHNA and CDR2 SNTAGT. The CDR3 sequence is 12 residues long. The chain's CDR3 is CASSDSGYGYTF. CDR3 bases: TGTGCCAGCAGTGACTCGGGCTATGGCTACACCTTC.

V usage is TRBV6-1 and J usage is TRBJ2-3; D unclear. The length of the CDR3 is 16 residues. The germline gives CDR1 MNHNS, CDR2 SASEGT. V dropped 1 base and J dropped 2 bases, with 13 bases sitting between them. CDR3 protein: CASSEGLFNPTDTQYF. CDR3 nucleotide sequence: TGTGCCAGCAGTGAAGGACTCTTCAACCCCACAGATACGCAGTATTTT.

The chain recombines TRBV7-3 with TRBJ2-2, with 8 bases aligning to TRBD2. There are 14 residues in the CDR3. Losses at the gene ends were 5 bases for V and 6 bases for J; bases not matched to a gene: 5. Germline CDR1 and CDR2: SGHTA and FQGTGA. In DNA form, the CDR3 reads TGTGCCAGCAGCATACGGCGGGAGGCCGGGGAGCTGTTTTTT. Its protein is CASSIRREAGELFF.

The chain recombines TRBV5-1 with TRBJ2-5, with 7 bases identical to TRBD2. V lost 2 bases, J lost 5 bases, and 3 bases stayed unmatched. Germline CDR1 reads SGHRS; CDR2 reads YFSETQ. The CDR3 consists of 13 residues. The CDR3 DNA follows: TGCGCCAGCAGCTTCGGGGGGACGGAGACCCAGTACTTC. This gives the protein CASSFGGTETQYF.

The chain couples TRBV11-2 to TRBJ1-6; no clear D gene. Germline-derived CDR1 and CDR2 are SGHAT and FQNNGV. V shed 0 bases and J shed 9 bases, with 6 bases lying between them. The CDR3 totals 13 residues. Here the CDR3 DNA reads TGTGCCAGCAGCTTAGATCTGGGTTCACCCCTCCACTTT. Translated: CASSLDLGSPLHF.

For the CDR3, the DNA is TGTGCCAGCAGCTTCGAGGGGGGGACTGAAGCTTTCTTT. It specifies CASSFEGGTEAFF. The chain joins TRBV7-9 to TRBJ1-1, with D perhaps matching TRBD1 (6 bases). Between the trimmed V and J ends, which lost 3 bases and 5 bases, there was a span of 10 bases. Germline V CDR1 and CDR2: SEHNR, FQNEAQ (reference sequence). The CDR3 sequence is 13 residues long.

This chain connects TRBV2 to TRBJ2-1; the D call may be TRBD1 or TRBD2 (5 bases each). This CDR3 region has 16 residues. Germline CDR1 and CDR2: SNHLY and FYNNEI. Trimming took off 5 bases at V and 6 bases at J, with 20 bases between the two ends. The CDR3 is CASSKKGQGVSNEQFF. The CDR3 nucleotides read TGTGCCAGCAGTAAAAAGGGGCAGGGAGTAAGCAATGAGCAGTTCTTC.

CDR3 sequence: CASSNDQETQYF. The CDR3 DNA reads TGTGCCAGTAGTAACGACCAAGAGACCCAGTACTTC. V usage is TRBV19 and J usage is TRBJ2-5, with unresolved D. Trimming took 4 bases from V and 0 from J, leaving 3 bases between them. This CDR3 is built from 12 residues. Germline lookup yields CDR1 LNHDA and CDR2 SQIVND (reference sequence).

This clone was detected only a few times. The rearrangement uses TRBV2 and TRBJ1-5, with a possible D match to TRBD1 (5 bases). The CDR3 is 13 amino acids. Germline V gene data show CDR1 as SNHLY and CDR2 as FYNNEI. V was trimmed by 6 bases and J by 6 bases, leaving 12 bases between them. CDR3 sequence (DNA): TGTGCCAGCAGCCTTGGGGGGGTTCAGCCCCAGCATTTT. Protein product: CASSLGGVQPQHF.

This clone is a singleton in its sample. The chain uses TRBV7-9 and TRBJ1-1, with no clear D. Trimming cost V 2 bases and J 3 bases, with 7 bases left between them. Germline loops: CDR1 SEHNR, CDR2 FQNEAQ (reference sequence). The CDR3 sequence is 13 residues long. The CDR3 nucleotides read TGTGCCAGCAGCTTAAAACGGGACACTGAAGCTTTCTTT. Protein: CASSLKRDTEAFF.

V usage is TRBV5-1 and J usage is TRBJ2-5; D not resolved. V lost 4 bases and J 6 bases, leaving 4 bases between the germline ends. Germline lookup yields CDR1 SGHRS and CDR2 YFSETQ. CDR3 length: 10 residues. Written as DNA, the CDR3 is TGCGCCAGCAGCCCGCAGACCCAGTACTTC. Translating gives CASSPQTQYF.

CDR3 sequence (DNA): TGTGCCTGTCCCAGAACCTCAGGGGCAGGAGCCTATGGCTACACCTTC. Protein: CACPRTSGAGAYGYTF. J is TRBJ1-2 and V is TRBV30, with a possible D match to TRBD1 (6 bases). The ends were cut back, 6 bases at V and 4 bases at J, with 24 bases in the middle. The CDR3 totals 16 residues. Germline CDR1 GTSNPN, CDR2 SVGIG (reference sequence).

V gene TRBV30 combines with J gene TRBJ2-1; weak D call: TRBD2 (6 bases). Germline lookup yields CDR1 GTSNPN and CDR2 SVGIG (reference sequence). The CDR3 is 16 residues long. Trimming pared 2 bases from V and 6 bases from J, leaving 20 bases between. CDR3 residues: CAWSPGEIIFGNEQFF. In nucleotides, the CDR3 is TGTGCCTGGAGTCCGGGGGAGATTATTTTCGGCAATGAGCAGTTCTTC.

This rearrangement joins TRBV5-1 to TRBJ1-4; maybe TRBD1 (5 bases). The CDR3 loop spans 16 amino acids. Germline V gene lookup returns CDR1 SGHRS and CDR2 YFSETQ. The V and J ends lost 4 bases and 0 bases respectively, with 13 bases between them. CDR3 in amino acids: CASSIGGSATNEKLFF. The CDR3 DNA follows: TGCGCCAGCAGCATTGGGGGGAGCGCAACTAATGAAAAACTGTTTTTT.

V gene TRBV5-6 combines with J gene TRBJ1-3; D is undetermined. V shed 1 base and J shed 2 bases, with 10 bases lying between them. This CDR3 has 15 residues. Germline V gene sequence: CDR1 SGHDT, CDR2 YYEEEE. CDR3 DNA sequence: TGTGCCAGCAGCTTGCCCGGTACAGCTGGAAACACCATATATTTT. Translated, it gives CASSLPGTAGNTIYF.

The chain uses TRBV2 and TRBJ1-5; no firm D call. There are 14 residues in the CDR3. Germline CDR1 SNHLY, CDR2 FYNNEI. The ends were cut back, 4 bases at V and 1 base at J, with 8 bases in the middle. This CDR3 is CASSGGGSNQPQHF. CDR3 DNA: TGTGCCAGCAGTGGAGGTGGCAGCAATCAGCCCCAGCATTTT.

The chain recombines TRBV5-1 with TRBJ1-1, with 8 nucleotides matching TRBD1. Looked up from germline, CDR1 is SGHRS and CDR2 is YFSETQ. The CDR3 has 15 residues. With V trimmed by 1 base and J by 4 bases, 6 bases remained unmatched. CDR3 sequence reads: CASSLYLQGGTEAFF. The CDR3, as DNA: TGCGCCAGCAGCTTGTACCTACAGGGGGGCACTGAAGCTTTCTTT.

The chain couples TRBV5-1 to TRBJ1-3; no reliable D call. The germline V and J ends were trimmed by 4 bases and 0 bases, with 14 bases remaining between them. The CDR3 runs 16 residues. Germline loops: CDR1 SGHRS, CDR2 YFSETQ. The CDR3 sequence: CASSPQAQTSGNTIYF. CDR3 DNA: TGCGCCAGCAGCCCTCAGGCACAGACCTCTGGAAACACCATATATTTT.

This clone occurred once. This sequence joins TRBV10-3 and TRBJ2-1; TRBD1 matches at 10 bases. This CDR3 comprises 14 residues. Germline CDR1 is ENHRY and CDR2 is SYGVKD. The V segment lost 6 bases and the J segment 7 bases; nucleotides outside the gene matches: 6. CDR3 DNA sequence: TGTGCCATCAGAGATTCGGACAGGGGGAATGAGCAGTTCTTC. The encoded protein is CAIRDSDRGNEQFF.

The CDR3 loop reads CASSRRQGENYGYTF. CDR3 bases: TGCGCCAGCAGCAGACGACAGGGGGAGAACTATGGCTACACCTTC. The V gene is TRBV5-1, the J gene TRBJ1-2; 9 bases are a match to TRBD1. This CDR3 is 15 amino acids long. V trimming: 4 bases; J trimming: 2 bases; junction bases outside the gene matches: 6. Germline V gene sequence: CDR1 SGHRS, CDR2 YFSETQ.

The gene calls are TRBV7-9 and TRBJ2-5, with 9 bases identical to TRBD1. Per germline, CDR1 SEHNR and CDR2 FQNEAQ (reference sequence). The CDR3 has 15 amino acids. The J segment lost 5 bases and the V segment lost 4 bases, leaving 8 bases of the junction unmatched. In nucleotides, the CDR3 is TGTGCCAGCAGCTCCATAGACAGGGGGATTGAGACCCAGTACTTC. Its translation: CASSSIDRGIETQYF.

This clone has just one count. The genes are TRBV7-9 and TRBJ2-7; the match to TRBD1 covers 7 bases. After removal of 5 bases from V and 4 bases from J, the junction contained 8 bases not matched to a gene. Germline V CDR1 and CDR2: SEHNR, FQNEAQ (reference sequence). CDR3 length: 14 amino acids. The CDR3 region is CASSLPGQSYEQYF. The DNA of the CDR3 is TGTGCCAGCAGCCTGCCGGGACAGTCATACGAGCAGTACTTC.

V gene TRBV5-1 combines with J gene TRBJ1-1, with 10 bases lining up with TRBD1. V gave up 0 bases and J gave up 8 bases; unmatched junction bases: 4. CDR1 is SGHRS and CDR2 is YFSETQ in the germline V gene. The CDR3 has 14 residues. The CDR3 loop is CASSLGQGASEAFF. In nucleotides, the CDR3 is TGCGCCAGCAGCTTGGGACAGGGGGCTTCAGAAGCTTTCTTT. Variable domain in full (rest from reference TRBV5-1 and TRBJ1-1): KAGVTQTPRYLIKTRGQQVTLSCSPISGHRSVSWYQQTPGQGLQFLFEYFSETQRNKGNFPGRFSGRQFSNSRSEMNVSTLELGDSALYLCASSLGQGASEAFFGQGTRLTVV.

The sample holds one count of this clone. The chain is built from TRBV27 and TRBJ1-6; D ambiguous. The CDR3 is 16 residues long. Germline lookup yields CDR1 MNHEY and CDR2 SMNVEV (reference sequence). Deletions cut 6 bases from V and 2 bases from J, with 14 bases between. CDR3 DNA: TGTGCCAGCAGACCCGAGACGGAGGCCTATAATTCACCCCTCCACTTT. Translation gives CASRPETEAYNSPLHF.